This T cell receptor beta chain appears in the sequencing data of a study of blood T cell repertoires in COVID-19. Study in general: The samples span acute and convalescent COVID-19 from the United States, Italy and Spain.

V was trimmed by 1 base and J by 15 bases, leaving 18 bases between them. Germline CDR1 reads LGHDT; CDR2 reads YNNKEL (reference sequence). The length of the CDR3 is 14 residues. Repertoires were generated with immunoSEQ multiplex PCR, while TCRdb's copy carries only in-frame clones and drops some. The table has some 150,000 clones, 80% to 90% seen once. The specimen sequenced was peripheral blood. This chain connects TRBV3-1 (or the pseudogene TRBV3-2) to TRBJ1-4, with D unclear. This clonotype was obtained from a woman aged 35 to 49 with acute or convalescent COVID-19. The CDR3 loop reads CASSQVDGSADLFF. The CDR3 coding sequence is TGTGCCAGCAGCCAAGTCGATGGTTCCGCAGATTTGTTTTTT.